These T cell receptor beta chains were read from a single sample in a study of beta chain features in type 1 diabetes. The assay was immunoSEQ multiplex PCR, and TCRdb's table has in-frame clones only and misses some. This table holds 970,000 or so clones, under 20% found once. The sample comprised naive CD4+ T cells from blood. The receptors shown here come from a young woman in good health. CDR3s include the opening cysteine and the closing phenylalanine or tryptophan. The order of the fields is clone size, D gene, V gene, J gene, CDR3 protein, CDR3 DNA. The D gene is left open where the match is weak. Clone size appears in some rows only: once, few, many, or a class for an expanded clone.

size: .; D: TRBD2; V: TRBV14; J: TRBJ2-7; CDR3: CASSQMMGLAGSYEQYF; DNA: TGTGCCAGCAGCCAAATGATGGGGCTAGCGGGCTCCTACGAGCAGTACTTC
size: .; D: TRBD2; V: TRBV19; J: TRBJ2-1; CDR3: CASSMAGGWNEQFF; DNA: TGTGCCAGTAGTATGGCGGGAGGGTGGAATGAGCAGTTCTTC
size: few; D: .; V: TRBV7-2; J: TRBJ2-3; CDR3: CASSFSMMDTQYF; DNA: TGTGCCAGCAGCTTCAGTATGATGGATACGCAGTATTTT
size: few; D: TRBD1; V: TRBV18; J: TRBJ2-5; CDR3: CASSPRQGQETQYF; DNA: TGTGCCAGCTCACCTCGACAGGGTCAAGAGACCCAGTACTTC
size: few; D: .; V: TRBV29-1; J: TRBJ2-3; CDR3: CSVEWAKRGTDTQYF; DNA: TGCAGCGTTGAATGGGCCAAAAGGGGCACAGATACGCAGTATTTT
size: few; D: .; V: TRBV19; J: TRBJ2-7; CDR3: CASSIPGNYEQYF; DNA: TGTGCCAGTAGTATTCCCGGGAACTACGAGCAGTACTTC
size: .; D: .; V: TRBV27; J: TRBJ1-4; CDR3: CASSPFLAGGEKLFF; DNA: TGTGCCAGCAGTCCATTCTTGGCGGGCGGTGAAAAACTGTTTTTT
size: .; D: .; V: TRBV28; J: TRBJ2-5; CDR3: CASSSRDWKYF; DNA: TGTGCCAGCAGTTCCCGGGACTGGAAGTACTTC
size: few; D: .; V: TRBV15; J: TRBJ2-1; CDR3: CATSRSPGLAYNEQFF; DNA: TGTGCCACCAGCAGAAGTCCGGGGCTAGCTTACAATGAGCAGTTCTTC
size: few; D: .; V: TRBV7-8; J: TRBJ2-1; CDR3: CASSPRRSYNEQFF; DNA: TGTGCCAGCAGCCCGCGCCGCTCCTACAATGAGCAGTTCTTC
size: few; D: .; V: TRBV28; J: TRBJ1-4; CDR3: CASSPRDLWANEKLFF; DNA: TGTGCCAGCAGTCCCAGGGACTTGTGGGCTAATGAAAAACTGTTTTTT
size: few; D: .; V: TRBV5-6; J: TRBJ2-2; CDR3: CASSLHVAGELFF; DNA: TGTGCCAGCAGCTTGCATGTTGCCGGGGAGCTGTTTTTT
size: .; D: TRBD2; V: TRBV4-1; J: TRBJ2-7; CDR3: CASSQGTAGLAVYEQYF; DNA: TGCGCCAGCAGCCAAGGGACCGCGGGACTAGCGGTCTACGAGCAGTACTTC
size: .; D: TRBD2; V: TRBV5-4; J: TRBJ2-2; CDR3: CASSFSGRSTGELFF; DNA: TGTGCCAGCAGTTTTAGCGGGCGGAGCACCGGGGAGCTGTTTTTT
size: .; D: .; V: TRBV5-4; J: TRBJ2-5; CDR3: CASSMGGLSKETQYF; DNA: TGTGCCAGCAGCATGGGGGGACTGTCCAAGGAGACCCAGTACTTC
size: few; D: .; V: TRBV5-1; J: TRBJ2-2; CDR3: CASSLRGASNTGELFF; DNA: TGCGCCAGCAGCTTGCGTGGGGCGTCGAACACCGGGGAGCTGTTTTTT
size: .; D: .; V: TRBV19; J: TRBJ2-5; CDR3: CASSFGIQETQYF; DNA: TGTGCCAGTAGTTTCGGGATTCAAGAGACCCAGTACTTC
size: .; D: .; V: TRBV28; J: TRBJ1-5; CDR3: CASSQYQPQHF; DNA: TGTGCCAGCAGTCAATATCAGCCCCAGCATTTT
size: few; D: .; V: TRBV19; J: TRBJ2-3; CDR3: CASSPSSWRETDTQYF; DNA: TGTGCCAGTAGTCCCTCGAGTTGGAGGGAGACAGATACGCAGTATTTT
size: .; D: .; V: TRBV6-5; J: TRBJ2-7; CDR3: CASSRRDGGSYEQYF; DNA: TGTGCCAGCAGTCGGAGGGACGGCGGATCCTACGAGCAGTACTTC
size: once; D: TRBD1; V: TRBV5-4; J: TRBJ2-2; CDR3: CASSARQGSNTGELFF; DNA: TGTGCCAGCAGCGCACGACAGGGGTCGAACACCGGGGAGCTGTTTTTT
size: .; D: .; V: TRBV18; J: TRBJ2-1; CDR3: CASSLSGPSYNEQFF; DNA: TGTGCCAGCTCTCTTAGCGGACCCTCCTACAATGAGCAGTTCTTC
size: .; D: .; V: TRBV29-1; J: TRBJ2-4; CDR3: CSVEPAGTNIQYF; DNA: TGCAGCGTCGAACCCGCCGGGACAAACATTCAGTACTTC
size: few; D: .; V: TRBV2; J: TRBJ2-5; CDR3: CASSGLTQETQYF; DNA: TGTGCCAGCAGTGGGCTTACCCAAGAGACCCAGTACTTC
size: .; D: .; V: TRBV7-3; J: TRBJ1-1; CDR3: CASSFLGDTEAFF; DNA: TGTGCCAGCAGCTTCCTAGGGGACACTGAAGCTTTCTTT
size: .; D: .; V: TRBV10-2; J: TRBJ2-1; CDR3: CASSEILEQFF; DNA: TGCGCCAGCAGTGAGATCCTTGAGCAGTTCTTC
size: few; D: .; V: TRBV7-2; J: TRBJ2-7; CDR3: CASSIFTGYYEQYF; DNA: TGTGCCAGCAGCATATTCACGGGCTACTACGAGCAGTACTTC
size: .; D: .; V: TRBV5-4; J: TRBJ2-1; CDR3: CASSPGGAEEYNEQFF; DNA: TGTGCCAGCAGCCCCGGAGGAGCCGAGGAGTACAATGAGCAGTTCTTC
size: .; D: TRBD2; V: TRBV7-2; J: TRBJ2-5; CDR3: CASSFSTSGLNQETQYF; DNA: TGTGCCAGCAGCTTCTCCACTAGCGGGCTTAACCAAGAGACCCAGTACTTC
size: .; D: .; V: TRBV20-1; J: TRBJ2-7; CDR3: CSGTRNYEQYF; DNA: TGCAGTGGTACTAGAAACTACGAGCAGTACTTC
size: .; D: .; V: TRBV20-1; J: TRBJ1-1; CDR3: CSARRAREAFF; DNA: TGCAGTGCTAGAAGGGCACGTGAAGCTTTCTTT
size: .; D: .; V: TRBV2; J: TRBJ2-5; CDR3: CASSEEDYQETQYF; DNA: TGTGCCAGCAGTGAGGAGGATTACCAAGAGACCCAGTACTTC
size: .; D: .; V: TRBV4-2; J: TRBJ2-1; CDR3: CASSQDTSRQGEQFF; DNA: TGTGCCAGCAGCCAAGATACTAGCCGACAGGGTGAGCAGTTCTTC
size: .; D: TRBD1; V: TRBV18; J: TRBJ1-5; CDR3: CASSATGDRANQPQHF; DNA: TGTGCCAGCTCAGCGACAGGGGATAGGGCCAATCAGCCCCAGCATTTT
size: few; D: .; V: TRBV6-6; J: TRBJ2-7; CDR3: CASSPGTTLGEQYF; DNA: TGTGCCAGCAGCCCCGGGACAACCTTAGGGGAGCAGTACTTC
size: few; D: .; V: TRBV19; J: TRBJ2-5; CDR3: CASGSGLQETQYF; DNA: TGTGCCAGTGGGAGTGGACTTCAAGAGACCCAGTACTTC
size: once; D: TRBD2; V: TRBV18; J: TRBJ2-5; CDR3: CASSPPGLAPETQYF; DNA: TGTGCCAGCTCACCACCGGGACTAGCCCCAGAGACCCAGTACTTC
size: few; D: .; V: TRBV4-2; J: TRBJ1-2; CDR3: CASSQDFPGVGGYTF; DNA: TGTGCCAGCAGCCAAGATTTCCCCGGGGTCGGGGGCTACACCTTC
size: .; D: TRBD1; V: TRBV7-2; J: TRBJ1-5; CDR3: CASSWRDRGPSQPQHF; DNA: TGTGCCAGCAGCTGGAGGGACAGGGGACCGTCTCAGCCCCAGCATTTT
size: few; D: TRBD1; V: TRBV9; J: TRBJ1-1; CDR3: CASSGTGPVGEAFF; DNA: TGTGCCAGCAGCGGGACAGGGCCAGTAGGAGAAGCTTTCTTT